The 14 T cell receptor beta chains below all came from one sample that was sequenced in a study of blood T cells in healthy people across ages. A second PCR, run for about 6 to 11 cycles, used a sample-barcoded 5' primer plus a J-beta primer mix. TCRdb independently ran MiXCR on the 5' RACE reads; one entry per CDR3 protein. The table has more than 750,000 distinct CDR3 sequences, just under 30% seen once. The same data also went into a second study, on T cells of mothers and their children.

The sequenced material came from blood. The receptors were sampled from a woman in her 40s in good health.

This clonotype was recorded many times. The CDR3 protein is CASDYSQGTNTEAFF. Written as DNA, the CDR3 is TGTGCCAGCGATTATTCCCAGGGTACTAACACTGAAGCTTTCTTT. The genes are TRBV12-3 or TRBV12-4 and TRBJ1-1, with D possibly matching TRBD1 (5 bases). The CDR3 runs 15 residues. The ends were cut back, 8 bases at V and 2 bases at J, with 18 bases in the middle.

This clonotype was seen at least ten times. This chain uses TRBV7-9 with TRBJ2-7; 7 nucleotides agree with TRBD1. V lost 4 bases to trimming and J lost 0 bases; unmatched junction nucleotides: 3. The CDR3 has 14 amino acids. The germline V gene encodes CDR1 SEHNR and CDR2 FQNEAQ (reference sequence). This CDR3 reads CASSSTGSSYEQYF. CDR3 nucleotides: TGTGCCAGCAGCTCGACAGGGTCCTCCTACGAGCAGTACTTC.

Only a few counts were recorded for this clonotype. The V and J genes are TRBV7-9 and TRBJ2-5; D is possibly TRBD1 (5 bases). The CDR3 is 15 residues long. Looked up from germline, CDR1 is SEHNR and CDR2 is FQNEAQ (reference sequence). The ends were cut back, 7 bases at V and 4 bases at J, with 19 bases in the middle. CDR3 DNA: TGTGCCAGCACCCCTAAGGTAGGGGTAGGAGAGACCCAGTACTTC. Encoded protein: CASTPKVGVGETQYF.

In regard to this clonotype: The junction does not match germline at one end; this may be a read error. The chain recombines TRBV28 with TRBJ1-2; 10 nucleotides match TRBD1. Germline V gives CDR1 MDHEN, CDR2 SYDVKM. CDR3 length equals 16 residues. DNA of the CDR3: TGTGCCAGCAGTCCGCCCCCCGGACAGGGGGGGTATGGCTACACCTTT. Protein: CASSPPPGQGGYGYTF.

This clonotype appeared many times. This chain connects TRBV4-1 to TRBJ1-2, with 10 bases identical to TRBD1. This CDR3 contains 15 residues. Germline V CDR1 and CDR2: MGHRA, YSYEKL. The junction had 3 bases not matched to a gene; V was cut back by 4 bases and J by 1 base. Written as DNA, the CDR3 is TGCGCCAGCAGCCCCTGGACAGGGGGTAACTATGGCTACACCTTC. This codes for CASSPWTGGNYGYTF.

In this sample, this clonotype turned up a few times. The V call is TRBV6-6, the J call TRBJ1-5; D is uncertain. With 0 bases removed from V and 3 bases from J, the gap between germline ends came to 9 bases. There are 15 residues in the CDR3. Germline-derived CDR1 and CDR2 are MNHNY and SVGAGI (reference sequence). DNA of the CDR3: TGTGCCAGCAGTTACTCCTCGGCAGCCAATCAGCCCCAGCATTTT. Protein sequence: CASSYSSAANQPQHF.

Comments on this clonotype: This may stem from a read error, because a much larger clone lies one nucleotide away. The CDR3 DNA is TGTGCCAGCAGCTTAGTGGGGAGCCTATACAATGAGCAGTTCTTC. As protein: CASSLVGSLYNEQFF. The chain joins TRBV11-1 to TRBJ2-1, with D perhaps matching TRBD2 (5 bases). Trimming took off 1 base at V and 4 bases at J, with 11 bases between the two ends. The CDR3 extends over 15 amino acids. The germline V gene encodes CDR1 SGHAT and CDR2 FQDESV (reference sequence).

The chain is built from TRBV21-1 and TRBJ1-5; TRBD1, the D gene given by the table, was not confirmed from the DNA. TRBV21-1 is a documented pseudogene. The CDR3 runs 16 residues. The CDR3 loop reads CASSNVTGRSSLPQHF. CDR3 nucleotide sequence: TGTGCCAGCAGCAATGTCACAGGGCGAAGTAGTCTGCCCCAGCATTTT.

This clonotype was picked up many times. This chain connects TRBV5-5 to TRBJ2-5; D may be TRBD2 (5 bases). Deletions cut 5 bases from V and 5 bases from J, with 16 bases between. The CDR3 totals 14 residues. The germline gives CDR1 SGHKS, CDR2 YYEKEE (reference sequence). The CDR3 DNA follows: TGTGCCAGCAGTCTAATCCCGGGATTGGAGACCCAGTACTTC. This sequence encodes CASSLIPGLETQYF.

The V and J genes are TRBV29-1 and TRBJ2-3; maybe TRBD2 (6 bases). The CDR3 length is 13 residues. The germline V and J ends were trimmed by 4 bases and 2 bases, with 10 bases remaining between them. Germline lookup yields CDR1 SQVTM and CDR2 ANQGSEA. CDR3 region: CSVVGGLTDTQYF. In DNA, the CDR3 is TGCAGCGTTGTCGGGGGACTCACAGATACGCAGTATTTT.

In nucleotides, the CDR3 is TGCGCCAGCAGGCTAGGACTAGCGGGGCCCGGCCACAATGAGCAGTTCTTC. Translating gives CASRLGLAGPGHNEQFF. V and J are TRBV5-1 and TRBJ2-1; 12 nucleotides line up with TRBD2. Germline loops: CDR1 SGHRS, CDR2 YFSETQ. The trim removed 5 bases at V and 5 bases at J, leaving 11 bases unmatched. The CDR3 totals 17 residues.

The V and J genes are TRBV20-1 and TRBJ1-1, with D possibly matching TRBD1 (6 bases). With 3 bases removed from V and 3 bases from J, the gap between germline ends came to 14 bases. Looked up from germline, CDR1 is DFQATT and CDR2 is SNEGSKA (reference sequence). This CDR3 comprises 14 residues. The CDR3 loop is CSARSPQGDTEAFF. Here the CDR3 DNA reads TGCAGTGCTAGGAGCCCACAGGGCGACACTGAAGCTTTCTTT.

Many counts were recorded for this clonotype. The genes are TRBV3-1 and TRBJ2-7; 8 positions agree with TRBD1. This CDR3 contains 15 residues. Germline trimming cut 4 bases from V and 0 bases from J; bases unmatched to any gene: 5. Germline values: CDR1 LGHDT, CDR2 YNNKEL (reference sequence). CDR3 amino acids: CASSLRQGSSYEQYF. DNA of the CDR3: TGTGCCAGCAGCCTAAGACAGGGGTCCTCCTACGAGCAGTACTTC.

The V gene is TRBV27, the J gene TRBJ2-5, with D tentatively TRBD2 (5 bases). This CDR3 comprises 15 residues. CDR1 is MNHEY, CDR2 SMNVEV, per germline (reference sequence). Trimming shortened V by 2 bases and J by 5 bases, and 15 bases separated the two germline ends. CDR3 DNA sequence: TGTGCCAGCAGTTTAGACGCCCTACGGAGGGAGACCCAGTACTTC. Amino acids: CASSLDALRRETQYF.